The clone carrying this T cell receptor beta chain is a singleton in its sample. This PCR relied on a set of 60 Vbeta primers and 13 Jbeta primers. Study processing details: Some 9.9 million of 80 million or so unique TCR beta chains were shared, per a later count. Profiled with immunoSEQ multiplex PCR; TCRdb holds only in-frame clones, not every one. V, J and clone size were drawn from that table, and D and trimming were deduced from the DNA. Of roughly 150,000 clones in the sample, about 85% were seen once. These data come from a study of cytomegalovirus exposure and HLA in healthy donors. Study overall: Within an early data release were around 87 million unique TCRs drawn from HLA-typed donors.

Input material: PBMCs. The sequence came from a man aged 25 to 40 in good health and CMV-seropositive.

As DNA, the CDR3 is TGTGCCAGCAGTGAACGTGGACTAGGACACACTGAAGCTTTCTTT. It is translated as CASSERGLGHTEAFF. V usage is TRBV25-1 and J usage is TRBJ1-1; the D is unclear. The ends were cut back, 2 bases at V and 3 bases at J, with 13 bases in the middle. The CDR3 consists of 15 residues. Germline V gene sequence: CDR1 MGHDK, CDR2 SYGVNS.